These T cell receptor beta chains were read from a single sample in a study of cytomegalovirus exposure and HLA in healthy donors. Here immunoSEQ multiplex PCR was the method, and the copy in TCRdb shows in-frame clones only, minus some. The sample lists about 100,000 clones; 65% to 75% were seen once. The sequenced material came from PBMCs. These receptors were obtained from a man in his forties in good health and CMV-seropositive. Each CDR3 is given with its conserved first and last residue. A D gene is named only where the DNA matches it firmly. A clone size is listed for some rows: how often the clone was seen (once, few, many), or a class if it is expanded.

>.|TRBV10-3|few|TRBJ1-2
CAISDPQGNYGYTF
TGTGCCATCAGTGATCCTCAGGGTAACTATGGCTACACCTTC
>TRBD1|TRBV6-5|.|TRBJ1-2
CASSGQGKGYTF
TGTGCCAGCAGCGGACAGGGAAAAGGCTACACCTTC
>.|TRBV20-1|.|TRBJ1-1
CSATTNTEAFF
TGCAGTGCCACAACGAACACTGAAGCTTTCTTT
>TRBD1|TRBV5-1|.|TRBJ1-3
CASSWDSGTGGNTIYF
TGCGCCAGCAGCTGGGATTCCGGGACAGGAGGAAACACCATATATTTT
>.|TRBV27|.|TRBJ2-3
CASSLSAGLDTQYF
TGTGCCAGCAGTTTATCCGCGGGACTGGATACGCAGTATTTT
>.|TRBV4-3|few|TRBJ1-2
CASSQAGSYGYTF
TGCGCCAGCAGCCAAGCAGGTAGCTATGGCTACACCTTC
>.|TRBV25-1|.|TRBJ1-5
CASSELGGNQPQHF
TGTGCCAGCAGTGAATTAGGAGGGAATCAGCCCCAGCATTTT
>TRBD2|TRBV7-8|once|TRBJ2-1
CASSLAGGAGGYEQFF
TGTGCCAGCAGCTTAGCGGGGGGAGCGGGAGGGTATGAGCAGTTCTTC
>.|TRBV19|.|TRBJ1-1
CASSQNTEAFF
TGTGCCAGTAGTCAAAACACTGAAGCTTTCTTT
>TRBD1|TRBV5-4|once|TRBJ1-1
CASSQRQGKTEAFF
TGTGCCAGCAGCCAAAGACAGGGGAAAACTGAAGCTTTCTTT
>TRBD1|TRBV30|.|TRBJ1-3
CAWSSGFVRGNTIYF
TGTGCCTGGAGTTCAGGTTTTGTCAGGGGGAACACCATATATTTT
>TRBD2|TRBV5-4|.|TRBJ2-1
CASSYRTSGPTNEQFF
TGTGCCAGCAGCTATAGGACTAGCGGGCCTACAAATGAGCAGTTCTTC
>TRBD1|TRBV7-9|.|TRBJ1-1
CASSRPSTGGLAFF
TGTGCCAGCAGCCGCCCCTCGACAGGGGGCTTGGCTTTCTTT
>TRBD1|TRBV7-2|.|TRBJ1-5
CASSVGQGEVAQHF
TGTGCCAGCAGCGTGGGACAGGGGGAAGTGGCCCAGCATTTT
>TRBD1|TRBV29-1|.|TRBJ2-1
CSGHRGPLYNEQFF
TGCAGCGGCCACAGGGGACCCCTGTACAATGAGCAGTTCTTC
>TRBD1|TRBV10-3|few|TRBJ2-7
CAISDPDRAAYEQYF
TGTGCCATCAGTGACCCTGACAGGGCCGCGTACGAGCAGTACTTC
>.|TRBV6-1|.|TRBJ2-3
CASSDGWYRTNADTQYF
TGTGCCAGCAGTGATGGTTGGTACAGGACGAATGCAGATACGCAGTATTTT
>TRBD1|TRBV6-1|once|TRBJ2-5
CASRTGGETQYF
TGTGCCAGCAGGACAGGGGGGGAGACCCAGTACTTC
>TRBD2|TRBV5-4|.|TRBJ2-1
CASSLSGNYNEQFF
TGTGCCAGCAGCCTTAGCGGGAACTACAATGAGCAGTTCTTC
>.|TRBV6-4|.|TRBJ2-3
CASSVTDWDTQYF
TGTGCCAGCAGTGTGACAGATTGGGATACGCAGTATTTT
>.|TRBV29-1|few|TRBJ2-7
CSVNRDTTEQYF
TGCAGCGTGAACCGGGACACCACAGAGCAGTACTTC
>TRBD2|TRBV5-4|few|TRBJ2-5
CASSPPGPGGQETQYF
TGTGCCAGCAGCCCTCCAGGGCCGGGGGGTCAAGAGACCCAGTACTTC
>.|TRBV30|.|TRBJ2-6
CAQRRGQLNVLTF
TGTGCCCAGAGGCGGGGACAGCTCAACGTCCTGACTTTC
>.|TRBV5-4|.|TRBJ1-2
CASSFGQIGYGYTF
TGTGCCAGCAGCTTTGGACAGATCGGCTATGGCTACACCTTC
>.|TRBV10-2|.|TRBJ2-1
CASSRLDNEQFF
TGCGCCAGCAGTAGATTAGACAATGAGCAGTTCTTC
>TRBD1|TRBV5-1|.|TRBJ1-1
CASSPRGQAEAFF
TGCGCCAGCAGCCCCAGGGGGCAGGCTGAAGCTTTCTTT
>TRBD2|TRBV12-5|.|TRBJ2-3
CASGLGLAADTQYF
TGTGCTAGTGGTTTGGGACTAGCCGCAGATACGCAGTATTTT
>.|TRBV5-4|.|TRBJ2-1
CASSLQGTYNEQFF
TGTGCCAGCAGCTTGCAGGGGACCTACAATGAGCAGTTCTTC
>TRBD2|TRBV4-3|.|TRBJ2-3
CASSQGTSGRADTQYF
TGCGCCAGCAGCCAAGGGACTAGCGGGAGGGCGGATACGCAGTATTTT
>TRBD2|TRBV6-5|.|TRBJ2-5
CASSPREGRETQYF
TGTGCCAGCAGCCCGAGGGAGGGAAGAGAGACCCAGTACTTC
>TRBD2|TRBV18|.|TRBJ2-3
CASSPSGDTDTQYF
TGTGCCAGCTCTCCTAGCGGTGACACAGATACGCAGTATTTT
>TRBD1|TRBV4-1|few|TRBJ1-1
CASSQDWDSEAFF
TGCGCCAGCAGCCAAGATTGGGACAGTGAAGCTTTCTTT
>.|TRBV9|.|TRBJ2-7
CASSVGPKVGDEQYF
TGTGCCAGCAGCGTAGGGCCTAAAGTCGGGGACGAGCAGTACTTC
>.|TRBV9|few|TRBJ2-5
CASSVGTGSETQYF
TGTGCCAGCAGCGTAGGAACAGGGTCGGAGACCCAGTACTTC
>.|TRBV10-2|few|TRBJ2-7
CASSDSREASYEQYF
TGCGCCAGCAGTGACTCAAGGGAGGCTTCCTACGAGCAGTACTTC
>TRBD2|TRBV29-1|.|TRBJ2-1
CSVVTSGTHEQFF
TGCAGCGTTGTAACTAGCGGGACCCATGAGCAGTTCTTC
>.|TRBV25-1|.|TRBJ1-5
CASSVGSNQPQHF
TGTGCCAGCAGTGTTGGCAGCAATCAGCCCCAGCATTTT
>.|TRBV2|.|TRBJ2-1
CASSDGTLGDEQFF
TGTGCCAGCAGTGACGGGACTCTAGGGGATGAGCAGTTCTTC
>.|TRBV7-2|.|TRBJ1-2
CASSLGGNTKGYTF
TGTGCCAGCAGCTTAGGTGGCAACACGAAAGGCTACACCTTC
>TRBD2|TRBV19|.|TRBJ2-2
CAISGTSGRVGTGELFF
TGTGCCATCTCCGGGACTAGCGGGAGAGTAGGCACCGGGGAGCTGTTTTTT
>.|TRBV29-1|.|TRBJ2-7
CSVEKEGYEQYF
TGCAGCGTTGAAAAAGAGGGCTACGAGCAGTACTTC
>TRBD1|TRBV27|.|TRBJ1-5
CASSSTGGEGQPQHF
TGTGCCAGCAGTTCGACAGGGGGTGAGGGACAGCCCCAGCATTTT
>TRBD2|TRBV19|few|TRBJ2-1
CASSRGGRSSYNEQFF
TGTGCCAGTAGCCGGGGGGGGAGAAGCTCCTACAATGAGCAGTTCTTC
>.|TRBV9|.|TRBJ2-1
CASSVEQGAEQFF
TGTGCCAGCAGCGTAGAACAGGGCGCTGAGCAGTTCTTC
>.|TRBV11-2|.|TRBJ1-1
CASSLPRTKNTEAFF
TGTGCCAGCAGCTTGCCGCGGACAAAGAACACTGAAGCTTTCTTT
>.|TRBV7-9|.|TRBJ2-7
CASSAASLSYEQYF
TGTGCCAGCAGCGCCGCCAGTCTCAGCTACGAGCAGTACTTC
>.|TRBV6-6|.|TRBJ2-3
CASTLGARTDTQYF
TGTGCCAGCACCTTAGGAGCCCGCACAGATACGCAGTATTTT
>.|TRBV6-6|few|TRBJ2-7
CASSLSFSYEQYF
TGTGCCAGCAGTTTGAGCTTCTCCTACGAGCAGTACTTC
>TRBD2|TRBV7-2|.|TRBJ2-1
CASSLASTSGNEQFF
TGTGCCAGCAGCTTAGCCTCAACTAGCGGAAATGAGCAGTTCTTC